This T cell receptor (beta chain) appears in the sequencing data of a study of T-cell memory formation after mild COVID-19. Study findings and constraints: From day 15 to 85, contracting clones were balanced between CD4 and CD8, whereas later expanders leaned toward CD4+. Proof of SARS-CoV-2 specificity was absent for the second-wave clones that crested on day 37.

V dropped 4 bases and J dropped 8; count of bases not matched to a gene: 7. This CDR3 is built from 13 residues. From germline, CDR1 is MNHEY and CDR2 SVGEGT. About this clonotype: Antigen specificity is unknown.

With constant-segment primers, 5'RACE yielded cDNA libraries of TCR alpha and TCR beta that carried sample barcodes and UMIs. MiXCR, run by TCRdb on the 5' RACE reads, gives a single entry per CDR3 protein. This table holds about 470,000 distinct CDR3 sequences, roughly 25% found once. This sequence was found in an adult woman who had mild COVID-19 (a few samples of this study predate the infection). Cell type and time point are not known. This sequence joins TRBV6-2 or TRBV6-3 and TRBJ1-1; 7 bases agree with TRBD1. The material sequenced was PBMCs or a T cell subset sorted from them (not recorded which). The CDR3 sequence: CASSSDRDAEAFF. CDR3 DNA: TGTGCCAGCAGTTCAGACAGGGATGCCGAAGCTTTCTTT.